The sequence of this T cell receptor (beta chain) was determined in a study of beta chain features in type 1 diabetes. This clone appeared a few times. Antigen: not known. Investigators reverse transcribed all isolated RNA, so they sequenced expressed TCRB transcripts. Repertoires were generated with immunoSEQ multiplex PCR, while TCRdb's copy carries only in-frame clones and drops some. The table records under 350,000 clones, about 13% of them present only once. Whole-study findings and limits: When Type 1 diabetes patients were examined, their TCRB CDR3s proved moderately but significantly shorter in all four CD4+ subsets. cDNA-based reads could over-represent cells with high TCR expression. Type 1 diabetes patients had fewer VDJ junction insertions and more deletions. The influence of HLA type on TCRB rearrangement stayed undetermined.

CDR1 is SGHRS and CDR2 is YFSETQ in the germline V gene. Deletions cut 0 bases from V and 4 bases from J, with 13 bases between. The CDR3 spans 15 residues. Sequencing used naive CD4+ T cells from blood. This sequence was found in a man aged 25 to 45 with type 1 diabetes. The chain links TRBV5-1 to TRBJ1-2, with D possibly TRBD1 on 5 matching bases. The CDR3, as DNA: TGCGCCAGCAGCTTGGGCCGGGGGTCACGCTATGGCTACACCTTC. Translating it yields CASSLGRGSRYGYTF.